The source of this TCR beta chain is a study of memory CD4+ T cells and cytomegalovirus serostatus. Study information: This sample comes from healthy Belgian adults, about 10 CMV seropositive, around 26 seronegative. Whole-study results and caveats: CD4+ memory repertoires contained 67 of 164 reported CMV TCRbeta sequences.

In the case of this clone: The antigen remains unidentified.

In the source study's methods: After removing out-of-frame reads, 2 million to 2.5 million distinct TCRbeta sequences remained. Produced via immunoSEQ multiplex PCR; TCRdb's table is partial and in-frame only. That table gives V, J and clone size, and the DNA gave D and trimming. The sample shows 25,000 to 30,000 clones, around 75% of them seen only once. The sort gate was single viable CD3+CD4+CD8-CD45RO+ cells for memory CD4+ T cells. The clonotype was recovered from an adult in good health and CMV-seronegative. The specimen was memory CD4+ T cells from blood.

CDR3: CSVGGAGGTEAFF. CDR3 in DNA: TGCAGCGTTGGAGGGGCAGGGGGCACTGAAGCTTTCTTT. The chain uses TRBV29-1 and TRBJ1-1, with 7 bases aligning to TRBD1. The CDR3 extends over 13 amino acids. V lost 4 bases, J lost 4 bases, and 6 bases stayed unmatched. Germline loops: CDR1 SQVTM, CDR2 ANQGSEA.